The entry below describes one T cell receptor (beta chain). Assay used: immunoSEQ multiplex PCR; TCRdb lists only in-frame clones, some missing. Here the sample spans about 99,000 clones, about 82% being singletons. These data originate in a study of blood T cell repertoires in COVID-19. Study-wide context: Sources were T cells, B-cell-depleted T cells, or PBMCs; the material itself was cDNA or gDNA.

This TCR was recovered from a woman aged 55-70 years in a cohort sampled during active or convalescent COVID-19. The specimen sequenced was peripheral blood.

The CDR3 region is CASSLPQNIQYF. As DNA, the CDR3 is TGTGCCAGCAGTCTCCCCCAAAACATTCAGTACTTC. This chain joins TRBV28 and TRBJ2-4; no reliable D call. V lost 5 bases to trimming and J lost 5 bases, with 7 bases between them. The CDR3 covers 12 residues. CDR1 and CDR2 from the germline V gene are MDHEN and SYDVKM.